This is a list of T cell receptor beta chains from one sample in a study of blood T cell repertoires in COVID-19. Only in-frame clones appear in the TCRdb table, and some are missing; sequencing was by immunoSEQ multiplex PCR. The data contain about 98,000 clones, 75% to 90% of them singletons. What was sequenced was peripheral blood. The source is a human donor in a cohort sampled during active COVID-19. CDR3s include the opening cysteine and the closing phenylalanine or tryptophan. The D gene is left open where the match is weak. Size is omitted from some rows. Given values are once, few, many or a class for expanded clones.

J gene: TRBJ1-1; D gene: NA; V gene: TRBV28; clone size: NA; CDR3 protein: CASSLPGSWGTEAFF; CDR3 DNA: TGTGCCAGCAGTTTACCGGGGTCCTGGGGCACTGAAGCTTTCTTT
J gene: TRBJ1-6; D gene: NA; V gene: TRBV6-5; clone size: NA; CDR3 protein: CASRSGVFYNSPLHF; CDR3 DNA: TGTGCCAGCAGATCAGGGGTGTTCTATAATTCACCCCTCCACTTT
J gene: TRBJ2-7; D gene: TRBD1; V gene: TRBV4-2; clone size: NA; CDR3 protein: CASSRDRARYEQYF; CDR3 DNA: TGTGCCAGCAGCCGAGACAGGGCACGCTACGAGCAGTACTTC
J gene: TRBJ1-5; D gene: NA; V gene: TRBV2; clone size: NA; CDR3 protein: CASSDAVQPQHF; CDR3 DNA: TGTGCCAGCAGTGACGCAGTTCAGCCCCAGCATTTT
J gene: TRBJ2-1; D gene: TRBD2; V gene: TRBV5-5; clone size: NA; CDR3 protein: CASSLGGGTYNEQFF; CDR3 DNA: TGTGCCAGCAGCTTAGGCGGGGGAACTTACAATGAGCAGTTCTTC
J gene: TRBJ1-4; D gene: NA; V gene: TRBV5-4; clone size: once; CDR3 protein: CASSYQQGGREKLFF; CDR3 DNA: TGTGCCAGCAGCTACCAACAAGGGGGTCGGGAAAAACTGTTTTTT
J gene: TRBJ2-1; D gene: NA; V gene: TRBV9; clone size: NA; CDR3 protein: CASSAAARDVNEQFF; CDR3 DNA: TGTGCCAGCAGCGCTGCGGCGAGGGATGTGAATGAGCAGTTCTTC
J gene: TRBJ1-1; D gene: TRBD1; V gene: TRBV5-1; clone size: NA; CDR3 protein: CASSLGGQGSTEAFF; CDR3 DNA: TGCGCCAGCAGCTTGGGGGGACAGGGTTCCACTGAAGCTTTCTTT
J gene: TRBJ2-3; D gene: NA; V gene: TRBV9; clone size: NA; CDR3 protein: CASSGVSSAEWDTQYF; CDR3 DNA: TGTGCCAGCAGCGGCGTCTCCTCAGCGGAATGGGATACGCAGTATTTT
J gene: TRBJ1-5; D gene: TRBD1; V gene: TRBV12-5; clone size: few; CDR3 protein: CASGLAPTGGQPQHF; CDR3 DNA: TGTGCTAGTGGTTTGGCTCCGACAGGGGGACAGCCCCAGCATTTT
J gene: TRBJ2-5; D gene: NA; V gene: TRBV18; clone size: NA; CDR3 protein: CASSPPGQQETQYF; CDR3 DNA: TGTGCCAGCTCACCACCCGGACAGCAAGAGACCCAGTACTTC
J gene: TRBJ2-3; D gene: NA; V gene: TRBV11-2; clone size: NA; CDR3 protein: CASSSSPADTQYF; CDR3 DNA: TGTGCCAGCAGCTCCTCTCCGGCAGATACGCAGTATTTT
J gene: TRBJ1-2; D gene: NA; V gene: TRBV11-2; clone size: NA; CDR3 protein: CASSHPGGNGYTF; CDR3 DNA: TGTGCCAGCAGCCACCCGGGGGGAAATGGCTACACCTTC
J gene: TRBJ1-4; D gene: TRBD1; V gene: TRBV6-6; clone size: NA; CDR3 protein: CASSYSDRGDEKLFF; CDR3 DNA: TGTGCCAGCAGTTACTCAGACAGGGGGGATGAAAAACTGTTTTTT
J gene: TRBJ2-7; D gene: NA; V gene: TRBV28; clone size: NA; CDR3 protein: CASTQAQYYEQYF; CDR3 DNA: TGTGCCAGCACCCAAGCACAGTACTACGAGCAGTACTTC
J gene: TRBJ2-2; D gene: NA; V gene: TRBV6-5; clone size: NA; CDR3 protein: CASSFDTTGELFF; CDR3 DNA: TGTGCCAGCAGTTTCGACACGACCGGGGAGCTGTTTTTT
J gene: TRBJ2-4; D gene: TRBD2; V gene: TRBV27; clone size: NA; CDR3 protein: CASSFGTSGGGRNIQYF; CDR3 DNA: TGTGCCAGCAGTTTTGGGACTAGCGGGGGGGGACGTAACATTCAGTACTTC
J gene: TRBJ2-2; D gene: NA; V gene: TRBV7-3; clone size: NA; CDR3 protein: CASSSSIGHTGELFF; CDR3 DNA: TGTGCCAGCAGCTCCTCTATTGGTCACACCGGGGAGCTGTTTTTT
J gene: TRBJ2-1; D gene: NA; V gene: TRBV5-1; clone size: NA; CDR3 protein: CASSLVPGTYNEQFF; CDR3 DNA: TGCGCCAGCAGCTTGGTGCCAGGGACTTACAATGAGCAGTTCTTC
J gene: TRBJ1-5; D gene: NA; V gene: TRBV19; clone size: NA; CDR3 protein: CASTGTWDQPQHF; CDR3 DNA: TGTGCCAGCACCGGGACTTGGGATCAGCCCCAGCATTTT
J gene: TRBJ1-1; D gene: NA; V gene: TRBV6-5; clone size: NA; CDR3 protein: CAIVGGAVNTEAFF; CDR3 DNA: TGTGCCATCGTTGGGGGGGCCGTGAACACTGAAGCTTTCTTT
J gene: TRBJ1-1; D gene: NA; V gene: TRBV12-3/TRBV12-4; clone size: NA; CDR3 protein: CASSLAARGAFF; CDR3 DNA: TGTGCCAGCAGTTTAGCAGCTAGGGGTGCTTTCTTT
J gene: TRBJ2-1; D gene: TRBD2; V gene: TRBV20-1; clone size: NA; CDR3 protein: CSASIGTSGDNEQFF; CDR3 DNA: TGCAGTGCTAGTATTGGGACTAGTGGTGACAATGAGCAGTTCTTC
J gene: TRBJ2-1; D gene: TRBD2; V gene: TRBV14; clone size: NA; CDR3 protein: CASSQTSGYNEQFF; CDR3 DNA: TGTGCCAGCAGCCAAACTAGCGGCTACAATGAGCAGTTCTTC
J gene: TRBJ1-5; D gene: TRBD1; V gene: TRBV7-2; clone size: NA; CDR3 protein: CASSPWTGGPYSNQPQHF; CDR3 DNA: TGTGCCAGCAGCCCCTGGACAGGGGGCCCCTATAGCAATCAGCCCCAGCATTTT
J gene: TRBJ2-6; D gene: NA; V gene: TRBV6-6; clone size: NA; CDR3 protein: CASTGSLDSGANVLTF; CDR3 DNA: TGTGCCAGCACCGGGTCCCTAGACTCTGGGGCCAACGTCCTGACTTTC
J gene: TRBJ2-7; D gene: TRBD2; V gene: TRBV6-6; clone size: NA; CDR3 protein: CASRAGTSGLEQYF; CDR3 DNA: TGTGCCAGCAGGGCCGGGACTAGCGGCCTCGAGCAGTACTTC
J gene: TRBJ2-3; D gene: NA; V gene: TRBV3-1/TRBV3-2; clone size: NA; CDR3 protein: CASSQDRRGTDTQYF; CDR3 DNA: TGTGCCAGCAGCCAAGATCGCCGGGGCACAGATACGCAGTATTTT
J gene: TRBJ1-5; D gene: TRBD1; V gene: TRBV18; clone size: few; CDR3 protein: CASSPRGQGGNQPQHF; CDR3 DNA: TGTGCCAGCTCACCACGAGGACAGGGCGGAAATCAGCCCCAGCATTTT
J gene: TRBJ2-1; D gene: TRBD2; V gene: TRBV11-2; clone size: NA; CDR3 protein: CASSLTGGRHEQFF; CDR3 DNA: TGTGCCAGCAGCCTCACGGGAGGGCGCCATGAGCAGTTCTTC
J gene: TRBJ2-5; D gene: NA; V gene: TRBV18; clone size: NA; CDR3 protein: CASSPQGLGETQYF; CDR3 DNA: TGTGCCAGCTCACCACAGGGGCTGGGGGAGACCCAGTACTTC
J gene: TRBJ2-4; D gene: NA; V gene: TRBV11-2; clone size: NA; CDR3 protein: CASSVTEGQRAKNIQYF; CDR3 DNA: TGTGCCAGCAGCGTTACGGAGGGCCAAAGAGCCAAAAACATTCAGTACTTC
J gene: TRBJ2-2; D gene: NA; V gene: TRBV2; clone size: NA; CDR3 protein: CASSEPYSGELFF; CDR3 DNA: TGTGCCAGCAGTGAACCCTACTCCGGGGAGCTGTTTTTT
J gene: TRBJ2-7; D gene: NA; V gene: TRBV7-9; clone size: NA; CDR3 protein: CASSLGELYEQYF; CDR3 DNA: TGTGCCAGCAGCTTAGGGGAGCTGTACGAGCAGTACTTC
J gene: TRBJ2-7; D gene: TRBD2; V gene: TRBV7-9; clone size: NA; CDR3 protein: CASSLGTSGLEYGGEQYF; CDR3 DNA: TGTGCCAGCAGCTTAGGGACTAGCGGCCTGGAGTATGGTGGCGAGCAGTACTTC
J gene: TRBJ2-7; D gene: NA; V gene: TRBV5-1; clone size: NA; CDR3 protein: CASSSTGIGEYEQYF; CDR3 DNA: TGCGCCAGCAGCTCAACAGGGATCGGGGAATACGAGCAGTACTTC
J gene: TRBJ2-1; D gene: TRBD1; V gene: TRBV9; clone size: NA; CDR3 protein: CASSVTGANNEQFF; CDR3 DNA: TGTGCCAGCAGCGTAACAGGGGCGAACAATGAGCAGTTCTTC
J gene: TRBJ2-1; D gene: TRBD1; V gene: TRBV2; clone size: NA; CDR3 protein: CASSGGQGLRGDEQFF; CDR3 DNA: TGTGCCAGCAGTGGGGGACAGGGTTTGAGAGGCGATGAGCAGTTCTTC
J gene: TRBJ2-2; D gene: TRBD1; V gene: TRBV4-1; clone size: once; CDR3 protein: CASSQETGWNAGELFF; CDR3 DNA: TGCGCCAGCAGCCAAGAGACAGGGTGGAACGCCGGGGAGCTGTTTTTT
J gene: TRBJ2-3; D gene: NA; V gene: TRBV5-1; clone size: NA; CDR3 protein: CASSLEGDTQYF; CDR3 DNA: TGCGCCAGCAGCTTGGAGGGGGATACGCAGTATTTT
J gene: TRBJ1-1; D gene: NA; V gene: TRBV7-2; clone size: NA; CDR3 protein: CASVLAGRTEAFF; CDR3 DNA: TGTGCCAGCGTATTAGCAGGGCGCACTGAAGCTTTCTTT
J gene: TRBJ2-2; D gene: NA; V gene: TRBV7-3; clone size: NA; CDR3 protein: CASSQGSPTGELFF; CDR3 DNA: TGTGCCAGCAGCCAGGGGTCCCCGACCGGGGAGCTGTTTTTT
J gene: TRBJ2-7; D gene: NA; V gene: TRBV5-6; clone size: NA; CDR3 protein: CASSLGSGGGYYEQYF; CDR3 DNA: TGTGCCAGCAGCTTGGGGTCAGGGGGAGGCTACTACGAGCAGTACTTC
J gene: TRBJ2-1; D gene: NA; V gene: TRBV13; clone size: NA; CDR3 protein: CASSFKRGNAYNEQFF; CDR3 DNA: TGTGCCAGCAGCTTTAAGAGAGGGAATGCTTACAATGAGCAGTTCTTC
J gene: TRBJ2-7; D gene: NA; V gene: TRBV28; clone size: NA; CDR3 protein: CASSPRGGASTEQYF; CDR3 DNA: TGTGCCAGCAGTCCTCGAGGGGGGGCAAGCACCGAGCAGTACTTC
J gene: TRBJ2-1; D gene: NA; V gene: TRBV7-9; clone size: once; CDR3 protein: CASSPSSGRGVYEQFF; CDR3 DNA: TGTGCCAGCAGCCCCTCATCCGGCAGGGGGGTCTATGAGCAGTTCTTC
J gene: TRBJ2-7; D gene: NA; V gene: TRBV19; clone size: NA; CDR3 protein: CASSIATTEPYEQYF; CDR3 DNA: TGTGCCAGTAGTATAGCCACGACAGAACCCTACGAGCAGTACTTC
J gene: TRBJ2-2; D gene: NA; V gene: TRBV7-8; clone size: NA; CDR3 protein: CASSVPTGYTGELFF; CDR3 DNA: TGTGCCAGCAGCGTCCCAACGGGATACACCGGGGAGCTGTTTTTT
J gene: TRBJ2-1; D gene: TRBD1; V gene: TRBV19; clone size: NA; CDR3 protein: CAITIGTGVNEQFF; CDR3 DNA: TGTGCCATAACCATCGGGACAGGGGTGAATGAGCAGTTCTTC
J gene: TRBJ1-5; D gene: NA; V gene: TRBV18; clone size: once; CDR3 protein: CASSPAVGGDNQPQHF; CDR3 DNA: TGTGCCAGCTCACCAGCCGTGGGGGGGGACAATCAGCCCCAGCATTTT
J gene: TRBJ2-1; D gene: TRBD2; V gene: TRBV6-5; clone size: NA; CDR3 protein: CASTPLAARNEQFF; CDR3 DNA: TGTGCCAGCACCCCGCTAGCGGCTCGGAATGAGCAGTTCTTC
J gene: TRBJ2-2; D gene: NA; V gene: TRBV9; clone size: few; CDR3 protein: CASSVPQAPTGELFF; CDR3 DNA: TGTGCCAGCAGCGTCCCACAGGCCCCCACCGGGGAGCTGTTTTTT